Listed below are T cell receptor beta chains from one sample, sequenced in a study of T cell responses to AZD1222 COVID-19 vaccine. Sequencing was performed with immunoSEQ multiplex PCR; in TCRdb, only in-frame clones are kept and a portion is missing. This sample has some 110,000 clones; approximately 83% occur once, and the top ten carry approximately 10%. Sequenced here: peripheral blood, sampled on day 0 of AZD1222 vaccination. The receptors shown here come from an adult in good health. Both conserved end residues are trimmed from each CDR3.

v_call	j_call	cdr3_aa
TRBV28	TRBJ1-2	ASSLSLQGYGYT
TRBV3-1/TRBV3-2	TRBJ1-4	ASSQNVGANEKLF
TRBV5-4	TRBJ1-2	ASSSGVDRLYGYT
TRBV6-5	TRBJ1-1	ASTLDRGLGTEAF
TRBV5-1	TRBJ2-1	ASGTGVPVNEQF
TRBV19	TRBJ1-5	ASSLGPYSNQPQH
TRBV5-1	TRBJ2-7	ASGETLASYEQY
TRBV18	TRBJ2-7	ASSPTEGDYEQY
TRBV6-1	TRBJ2-5	ASRPTGREETQY
TRBV18	TRBJ2-7	ASSPLGNQGEQY
TRBV18	TRBJ1-2	ASSPIGPYGYT
TRBV9	TRBJ1-6	ASSARSFALH
TRBV15	TRBJ2-1	ATSRGGTALWDEQF
TRBV10-3	TRBJ1-5	AISESQGYQPQH
TRBV28	TRBJ2-6	ASSEVLFSGANVLT
TRBV5-1	TRBJ1-4	ASSPGLFSTNEKLF
TRBV19	TRBJ1-5	ASSPLRQGVGQPQH
TRBV7-9	TRBJ1-1	ASSRGGQGAPTEAF
TRBV5-1	TRBJ2-6	ASRTAFLGANVLT
TRBV27	TRBJ2-7	ASSLGQGPYEQY
TRBV6-5	TRBJ2-1	ASSYSTSGVYNEQF
TRBV6-5	TRBJ2-7	ATGASGPWEQY
TRBV2	TRBJ1-2	ASSESRADYGYT
TRBV9	TRBJ2-1	ASSGAAEGYNEQF
TRBV5-1	TRBJ2-7	ASSLGPLAPEQY
TRBV2	TRBJ1-1	ASSLTVMNTEAF
TRBV6-5	TRBJ2-7	ASSYSRGGSSYEQY
TRBV28	TRBJ1-5	ASSTGRTQQPQH
TRBV25-1	TRBJ2-1	ASIASGSYNEQF
TRBV11-3	TRBJ2-2	ASSSLDGSTTGELF
TRBV30	TRBJ1-4	AWSEAAFNEKLF
TRBV3-1/TRBV3-2	TRBJ1-2	ASSQVYGTGVVYGYT
TRBV12-5	TRBJ2-7	ARKTGDEQY